These 29 T cell receptor beta chains originate from one sample sequenced in a study of shared clonotypes between healthy human individuals. Libraries were prepared by immunoSEQ multiplex PCR; TCRdb keeps only in-frame clonotypes and omits some of them. This sample has some 1 million clones, with under 80% found just once. The sequenced material came from memory CD4+ T cells sorted from blood. This sample's subset: CD45RA-negative fraction. These receptor sequences come from a young man in good health.

This clone was counted only a few times. CDR3 sequence reads: CASSLEMTEAFF. CDR3 nucleotide sequence: TGCGCCAGCAGCTTGGAAATGACTGAAGCTTTCTTT. The chain has TRBV5-1 and TRBJ1-1; D is undetermined. V was trimmed by 0 bases and J by 5 bases, leaving 5 bases between them. The length of the CDR3 is 12 residues. In germline, CDR1 is SGHRS, CDR2 YFSETQ.

This clone has just one count. Other DNA sequences in this specimen translate into the identical CDR3. The chain carries TRBV11-2 and TRBJ2-2; a possible D gene is TRBD2 (7 bases). Germline lookup yields CDR1 SGHAT and CDR2 FQNNGV. CDR3 length: 15 amino acids. V shed 3 bases and J shed 5 bases, with 13 bases lying between them. Written as DNA, the CDR3 is TGTGCCAGCAGCTTTGGGGGGGCTGGGACCGGGGAGCTGTTTTTT. This gives the protein CASSFGGAGTGELFF.

V is TRBV7-2 and J is TRBJ2-3; either TRBD1 or TRBD2 may fit D (5 bases each). The CDR3 is made up of 15 amino acids. The V gene lost 4 bases and the J gene lost 2 bases, with 13 bases spanning the gap. Germline V gene sequence: CDR1 SGHTA, CDR2 FQGNSA. The CDR3, as DNA: TGTGCCAGCAGCTCTCCGGGACCCACCACAGATACGCAGTATTTT. Protein product: CASSSPGPTTDTQYF.

The CDR3 loop is CASRMDRVQPQHF. In DNA form, the CDR3 reads TGTGCCAGCAGGATGGACAGGGTTCAGCCCCAGCATTTT. The chain is built from TRBV28 and TRBJ1-5, with 8 bases identical to TRBD1. CDR3 length: 13 amino acids. The germline V gene encodes CDR1 MDHEN and CDR2 SYDVKM. V shed 6 bases and J 6 bases; nucleotides not matched to a gene: 4.

This chain uses TRBV11-3 with TRBJ2-5; the D gene is possibly TRBD2 (6 bases). CDR3 size: 13 residues. The germline V gene has CDR1 SGHNT and CDR2 YENEEA. Trimming removed 1 base at V and 7 bases at J, with 10 bases between. Here the CDR3 DNA reads TGTGCCAGCAGCTTAGGCGGGAAGGGGACCCAGTACTTC. It yields the protein CASSLGGKGTQYF.

The rearrangement links TRBV10-3 to TRBJ1-1; 12 bases line up with TRBD1. This CDR3 is 21 amino acids long. V gave up 1 base and J gave up 0 bases; unmatched junction bases: 15. Germline assignment: CDR1 ENHRY and CDR2 SYGVKD. The CDR3 DNA follows: TGTGCCATCAGTGAGTTACTCGATCGACCGGGACAGGGGGCCTTGAACACTGAAGCTTTCTTT. This codes for CAISELLDRPGQGALNTEAFF.

The CDR3 is CASSFLALGTDTQYF. The CDR3, as DNA: TGTGCCAGCAGTTTTCTAGCCTTGGGCACAGATACGCAGTATTTT. The J gene is TRBJ2-3, the V gene TRBV6-5, with a weak D call TRBD2 (5 bases). This CDR3 has 15 amino acids. The germline CDR1 and CDR2 sequences are MNHEY and SVGAGI. V was clipped by 4 bases and J by 1 base, with 12 bases between them.

This chain joins TRBV5-1 and TRBJ1-4, with a possible D match to TRBD1 (5 bases). Trimming took 0 bases from V and 11 from J, leaving 17 bases between them. The CDR3 contains 15 residues. Germline CDR1 and CDR2: SGHRS and YFSETQ. In nucleotides, the CDR3 is TGCGCCAGCAGCTTGGGTCAGGGCACCTCTCAGAAACTGTTTTTT. Encoded protein: CASSLGQGTSQKLFF.

This clone was found many times. The rearrangement joins TRBV2 to TRBJ2-4; D gene uncertain. V lost 1 base and J 6 bases, leaving 10 bases between the germline ends. The CDR3 is 14 amino acids. Germline V gene data show CDR1 as SNHLY and CDR2 as FYNNEI. The CDR3 spells CASSEGILRNIQYF. CDR3 sequence (DNA): TGTGCCAGCAGTGAAGGGATCCTACGAAACATTCAGTACTTC.

The CDR3 reads CATSRGVAGGKTGYEQYF. The DNA of the CDR3 is TGTGCCACCAGCAGAGGGGTAGCGGGAGGGAAGACAGGCTACGAGCAGTACTTC. V gene TRBV15 combines with J gene TRBJ2-7; TRBD2 aligns across 11 bases. Germline V gene lookup returns CDR1 LNHNV and CDR2 YYDKDF (reference sequence). This CDR3 has 18 amino acids. The V gene end was trimmed by 1 base and the J gene end by 3 bases; junction bases not matched to a gene: 11.

Worth noting for this clone: Other DNA sequences of this sample code for an identical CDR3. The chain recombines TRBV6-5 with TRBJ2-5; D gene uncertain. This CDR3 region has 14 residues. The V gene's germline CDR1 is MNHEY and CDR2 SVGAGI. The V end lost 0 bases, the J end lost 2 bases, and 7 bases lay between the germline ends. The CDR3 here is CASSYSGLQETQYF. The CDR3 region has the DNA TGTGCCAGCAGTTACTCCGGCCTGCAAGAGACCCAGTACTTC.

The table lists this clone with a count of one. The chain combines TRBV14 with TRBJ2-7; 7 bases fit TRBD2. The germline CDR1 and CDR2 sequences are SGHDN and FVKESK. The CDR3 runs to 15 residues. With 2 bases clipped from V and 6 bases from J, the junction kept 10 bases outside the gene matches. As DNA, the CDR3 is TGTGCCAGCAGCCAACTGGATCGGGGGGTTGGCGAGCAGTACTTC. This gives the protein CASSQLDRGVGEQYF.

The chain carries TRBV6-6 and TRBJ1-4, with unresolved D. CDR1 is MNHNY and CDR2 is SVGAGI in the germline V gene (reference sequence). V lost 5 bases and J 3 bases, leaving 13 bases between the germline ends. This CDR3 is built from 15 residues. CDR3 loop: CASSQRSEANEKLFF. The CDR3 DNA reads as TGTGCCAGCAGTCAAAGGAGTGAAGCTAATGAAAAACTGTTTTTT.

This clone has just one count. The sample holds other DNA sequences that translate to the same CDR3. The chain joins TRBV6-5 to TRBJ2-7; 7 bases line up with TRBD2. The V segment lost 4 bases and the J segment 1 base; nucleotides outside the gene matches: 4. Germline V gene sequence: CDR1 MNHEY, CDR2 SVGAGI. The CDR3 is 14 amino acids. The CDR3 region is CASSWGRVSYEQYF. CDR3 DNA sequence: TGTGCCAGCAGTTGGGGGAGGGTTTCCTACGAGCAGTACTTC.

This chain joins TRBV5-1 and TRBJ1-2; a possible D gene is TRBD1 (5 bases). The germline V and J ends were trimmed by 0 bases and 4 bases, with 10 bases remaining between them. CDR1 and CDR2 from the germline V gene are SGHRS and YFSETQ. CDR3 length equals 14 residues. CDR3 sequence reads: CASSLEGLSYGYTF. The CDR3 nucleotides are TGCGCCAGCAGCTTGGAGGGACTGAGCTATGGCTACACCTTC.

Note on this clone: This same CDR3 is encoded by further DNA sequences in the sample. The CDR3 DNA reads as TGTGCCAGCAGAGAACAGGGTAATGAGCAGTTCTTC. Amino acid sequence: CASREQGNEQFF. The chain employs TRBV2 and TRBJ2-1, with a possible D match to TRBD1 (6 bases). Germline lookup yields CDR1 SNHLY and CDR2 FYNNEI. V lost 6 bases and J lost 7, with 10 bases in between. The CDR3 length is 12 residues.

As concerns this clone: This may arise from a read error, as a much more abundant clone is one base away. The rearrangement links TRBV30 to TRBJ2-2; D is ambiguous. The V gene lost 4 bases and the J gene lost 1 base, with 1 base spanning the gap. The CDR3 length is 11 residues. Looked up from germline, CDR1 is GTSNPN and CDR2 is SVGIG (reference sequence). CDR3 protein: CAWMNTGELFF. CDR3 sequence (DNA): TGTGCCTGGATGAACACCGGGGAGCTGTTTTTT.

This clone came up many times. The chain has TRBV11-3 and TRBJ1-1; D is ambiguous. The CDR3 spans 13 residues. V lost 1 base, J lost 5 bases, and 8 bases lay in between. Germline assignment: CDR1 SGHNT and CDR2 YENEEA. The CDR3 reads CASSLGSETEAFF. The CDR3 DNA sequence: TGTGCCAGCAGCTTAGGTTCAGAGACTGAAGCTTTCTTT.

The gene calls are TRBV7-2 and TRBJ1-2, with a tentative D call TRBD1 (5 bases). The V gene's germline CDR1 is SGHTA and CDR2 FQGNSA. The length of the CDR3 is 14 residues. V dropped 7 bases and J dropped 6 bases, with 18 bases sitting between them. The DNA of the CDR3 is TGTGCCAGCACCATTCAGGGAAGGGTGAATGGCTACACCTTC. It yields the protein CASTIQGRVNGYTF.

A word on this clone: Relative to the germline gene, one junction end is altered; a read error may explain this. The chain uses TRBV5-6 and TRBJ2-7; D is unclear. Germline assignment: CDR1 SGHDT and CDR2 YYEEEE. The CDR3 covers 16 residues. CDR3 region: CANSLSRAGMIYEQYF. The CDR3 coding sequence is TGTGCCAACAGCTTGTCTCGAGCAGGTATGATCTACGAGCAGTACTTC.

This clone was seen a few times. The chain uses TRBV10-3 and TRBJ2-1; 9 bases agree with TRBD2. Trimming took 2 bases from V and 6 from J; bases not matched to a gene: 5. This CDR3 has 15 residues. Germline V CDR1 and CDR2: ENHRY, SYGVKD. The CDR3 DNA sequence: TGTGCCATCAGTGAGAGGACTAGCGCCCCCAATGAGCAGTTCTTC. It is translated as CAISERTSAPNEQFF.

V is TRBV11-2 and J is TRBJ1-6; D gene unclear. The germline V gene has CDR1 SGHAT and CDR2 FQNNGV. V was trimmed by 5 bases and J by 7 bases, leaving 12 bases between them. CDR3 length: 14 residues. CDR3 in DNA: TGTGCCAGCAGCCCATCAGCCACCAATTCACCCCTCCACTTT. This encodes CASSPSATNSPLHF.

The chain carries TRBV6-6 and TRBJ2-1, with 7 bases fitting TRBD1. V gave up 7 bases and J gave up 2 bases; unmatched junction bases: 8. Germline V gene sequence: CDR1 MNHNY, CDR2 SVGAGI (reference sequence). The CDR3 is 15 amino acids. The CDR3 protein is CASINGQGAYNEQFF. The CDR3 DNA follows: TGTGCCAGCATTAACGGGCAGGGGGCCTACAATGAGCAGTTCTTC.

This rearrangement joins TRBV9 to TRBJ2-3; D perhaps matches TRBD2 (5 bases). Germline CDR1 SGDLS, CDR2 YYNGEE. Trimming took off 1 base at V and 4 bases at J, with 13 bases between the two ends. The CDR3 is made up of 15 amino acids. CDR3 nucleotide sequence: TGTGCCAGCAGCGTAACGGGTGGGAGTTCAGATACGCAGTATTTT. Its protein product is CASSVTGGSSDTQYF.

This sequence joins TRBV5-1 and TRBJ1-1; 10 bases agree with TRBD1. Germline CDR1 is SGHRS and CDR2 is YFSETQ. J lost 1 base, V lost 4 bases, and 4 bases had no gene match. This CDR3 comprises 15 residues. The CDR3: CASSLTGGSNTEAFF. In DNA form, the CDR3 reads TGCGCCAGCAGCCTGACAGGGGGCTCGAACACTGAAGCTTTCTTT. The full variable domain, its missing parts supplied by reference TRBV5-1 and TRBJ1-1, is KAGVTQTPRYLIKTRGQQVTLSCSPISGHRSVSWYQQTPGQGLQFLFEYFSETQRNKGNFPGRFSGRQFSNSRSEMNVSTLELGDSALYLCASSLTGGSNTEAFFGQGTRLTVV.

The chain employs TRBV5-1 and TRBJ1-1; perhaps TRBD1 as D (5 bases). Trimming took off 7 bases at V and 2 bases at J, with 15 bases between the two ends. In germline, CDR1 is SGHRS, CDR2 YFSETQ. CDR3 length: 14 amino acids. This chain's CDR3 is CASLPGGRNTEAFF. CDR3 nucleotides: TGCGCCAGCCTACCCGGGGGGAGAAACACTGAAGCTTTCTTT.

The rearrangement joins TRBV2 to TRBJ1-3; 7 bases are a match to TRBD1. The CDR3 is 13 amino acids. Germline loops: CDR1 SNHLY, CDR2 FYNNEI. The trim removed 4 bases at V and 7 bases at J, leaving 4 bases unmatched. This CDR3 is CASSVTGWNTIYF. For the CDR3, the DNA is TGTGCCAGCAGTGTGACAGGGTGGAACACCATATATTTT. The full variable domain, rest sourced from reference TRBV2 and TRBJ1-3, is EPEVTQTPSHQVTQMGQEVILRCVPISNHLYFYWYRQILGQKVEFLVSFYNNEISEKSEIFDDQFSVERPDGSNFTLKIRSTKLEDSAMYFCASSVTGWNTIYFGEGSWLTVV.

The rearrangement links TRBV27 to TRBJ1-2, with a weak D call TRBD1 (5 bases). V gave up 3 bases and J gave up 4 bases, with 9 bases separating them. The CDR3 runs 13 residues. In germline, CDR1 is MNHEY, CDR2 SMNVEV (reference sequence). The CDR3 sequence is CASSFWGGYGYTF. The CDR3, as DNA: TGTGCCAGCAGTTTTTGGGGCGGCTATGGCTACACCTTC.

V gene TRBV19 combines with J gene TRBJ2-2; D perhaps matches TRBD1 (6 bases). Trimming took off 11 bases at V and 2 bases at J, with 15 bases between the two ends. The CDR3 loop spans 14 amino acids. The V gene's germline CDR1 is LNHDA and CDR2 SQIVND (reference sequence). As DNA, the CDR3 is TGTGCCTCCAGAGGGGGAACAAACACCGGGGAGCTGTTTTTT. This sequence encodes CASRGGTNTGELFF.